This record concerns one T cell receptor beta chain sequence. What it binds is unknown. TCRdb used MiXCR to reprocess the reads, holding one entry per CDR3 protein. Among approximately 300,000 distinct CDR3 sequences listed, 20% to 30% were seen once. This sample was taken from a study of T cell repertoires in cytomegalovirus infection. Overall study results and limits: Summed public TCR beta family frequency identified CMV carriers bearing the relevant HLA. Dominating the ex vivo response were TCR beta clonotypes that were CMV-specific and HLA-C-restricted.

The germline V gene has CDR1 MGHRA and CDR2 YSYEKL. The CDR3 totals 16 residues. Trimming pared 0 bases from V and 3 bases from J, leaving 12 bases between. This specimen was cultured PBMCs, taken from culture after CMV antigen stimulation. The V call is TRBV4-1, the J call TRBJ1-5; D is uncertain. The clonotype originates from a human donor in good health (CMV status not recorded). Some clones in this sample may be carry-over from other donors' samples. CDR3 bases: TGCGCCAGCAGCCAAGAAGCCCAACCGCTCAATCAGCCCCAGCATTTT. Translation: CASSQEAQPLNQPQHF.